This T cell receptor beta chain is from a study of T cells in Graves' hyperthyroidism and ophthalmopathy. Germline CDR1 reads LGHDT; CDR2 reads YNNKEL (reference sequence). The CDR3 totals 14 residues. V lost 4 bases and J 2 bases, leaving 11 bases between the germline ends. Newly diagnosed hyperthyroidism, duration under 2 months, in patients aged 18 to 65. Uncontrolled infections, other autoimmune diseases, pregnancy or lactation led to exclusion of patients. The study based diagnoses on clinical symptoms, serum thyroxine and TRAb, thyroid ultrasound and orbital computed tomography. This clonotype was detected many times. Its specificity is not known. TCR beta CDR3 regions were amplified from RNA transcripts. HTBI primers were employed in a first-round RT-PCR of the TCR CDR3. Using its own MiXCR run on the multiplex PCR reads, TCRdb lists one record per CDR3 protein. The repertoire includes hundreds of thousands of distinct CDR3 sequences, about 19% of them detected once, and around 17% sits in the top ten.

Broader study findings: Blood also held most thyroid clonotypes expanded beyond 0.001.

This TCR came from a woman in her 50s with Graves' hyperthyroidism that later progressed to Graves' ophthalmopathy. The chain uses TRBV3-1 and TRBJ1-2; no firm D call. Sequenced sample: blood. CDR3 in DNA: TGTGCCAGCAGCCCCTTGGTTGGGAACTATGGCTACACCTTC. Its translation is CASSPLVGNYGYTF.